The 24 T cell receptor beta chains listed next were all sequenced from one sample in a study of graft-versus-host responses after intestinal transplantation (TCRdb year 2021). Libraries were prepared through the immunoSEQ multiplex PCR assay. The table comes from immuneACCESS by way of TCRdb, which keeps in-frame sequences with V and J called. Part of the clones is missing from these tables; in studies checked, under half for an unresolved V gene and the rest for unknown reasons. Across this sample there are roughly 23,000 clones, with 90% to 95% seen only once. Together, the top ten hold less than 2% of the sample. The specimen was PBMCs, collected around 40 days after intestinal transplant. These receptors were obtained from a human patient who received an intestinal transplant, so some T cells may come from the graft donor.

The genes are TRBV2 and TRBJ2-7; D gene uncertain. The V end lost 4 bases, the J end lost 4 bases, and 11 bases lay between the germline ends. The CDR3 runs 13 residues. Germline V gives CDR1 SNHLY, CDR2 FYNNEI. DNA of the CDR3: TGTGCCAGCAGTGGCGGCCTCGCTTACGAGCAGTACTTC. The encoded protein is CASSGGLAYEQYF.

This clone has a single count. CDR3 loop: CASSVTSGYYEQYF. The CDR3 nucleotides are TGTGCCAGCAGTGTCACTAGCGGATACTACGAGCAGTACTTC. The rearrangement links TRBV6-5 to TRBJ2-7; 8 nucleotides line up with TRBD2. This CDR3 has 14 residues. V lost 5 bases, J lost 3 bases, and 6 bases stayed unmatched. Per germline, CDR1 MNHEY and CDR2 SVGAGI.

This clone was counted a few times. The chain has TRBV29-1 and TRBJ2-1; 14 bases fit TRBD2. Germline V CDR1 and CDR2: SQVTM, ANQGSEA. CDR3 length: 18 residues. With V trimmed by 4 bases and J by 7 bases, 15 bases remained unmatched. The CDR3 spells CSVGERGLAGGSRNEQFF. DNA of the CDR3: TGCAGCGTTGGGGAGCGTGGACTAGCGGGAGGCTCGAGGAATGAGCAGTTCTTC.

V and J are TRBV5-4 and TRBJ2-3, with TRBD2 matching over 8 bases. Germline lookup yields CDR1 SGHNT and CDR2 YYREEE (reference sequence). Trimming cost V 4 bases and J 0 bases; bases outside gene matches: 13. The length of the CDR3 is 18 residues. CDR3: CASSPHPVRGASTDTQYF. In DNA form, the CDR3 reads TGTGCCAGCAGCCCGCACCCCGTGCGGGGGGCTAGCACAGATACGCAGTATTTT. The whole variable domain, remainder taken from reference TRBV5-4 and TRBJ2-3, is ETGVTQSPTHLIKTRGQQVTLRCSSQSGHNTVSWYQQALGQGPQFIFQYYREEENGRGNFPPRFSGLQFPNYSSELNVNALELDDSALYLCASSPHPVRGASTDTQYFGPGTRLTVL.

CDR3 protein: CSAPFGEQFF. CDR3 bases: TGCAGTGCCCCGTTTGGTGAGCAGTTCTTC. This chain links TRBV20-1 with TRBJ2-1; D unresolved. Germline-derived CDR1 and CDR2 are DFQATT and SNEGSKA (reference sequence). V lost 6 bases and J 9 bases, leaving 9 bases between the germline ends. There are 10 residues in the CDR3.

This chain links TRBV5-4 with TRBJ2-7; no reliable D call. Deletions cut 2 bases from V and 1 base from J, with 13 bases between. Germline V gene data show CDR1 as SGHNT and CDR2 as YYREEE (reference sequence). The CDR3 runs 15 residues. The CDR3, as DNA: TGTGCCAGCAGCTTCGGCGCCCGATCGTCCTACGAGCAGTACTTC. Translating gives CASSFGARSSYEQYF.

The J gene is TRBJ2-7, the V gene TRBV6-6; D may be TRBD2 (6 bases). CDR1 is MNHNY, CDR2 SVGAGI, per germline (reference sequence). This CDR3 has 13 amino acids. With 2 bases removed from V and 1 base from J, the gap between germline ends came to 6 bases. The CDR3 DNA reads TGTGCCAGCAGTTACGGGGGGTCCTACGAGCAGTACTTC. This translates into CASSYGGSYEQYF.

The chain combines TRBV9 with TRBJ2-1; a possible D gene is TRBD1 (5 bases). Germline CDR1 is SGDLS and CDR2 is YYNGEE. The CDR3 totals 14 residues. Between the trimmed V and J ends, which lost 4 bases and 9 bases, there was a span of 17 bases. The CDR3 region is CASSPQGRSGEQFF. In DNA, the CDR3 is TGTGCCAGCAGCCCCCAGGGTAGGTCTGGTGAGCAGTTCTTC.

The sample holds one count of this clone. This chain links TRBV5-1 with TRBJ2-1; 7 positions agree with TRBD2. V lost 0 bases and J lost 4; bases outside the gene matches: 13. The germline V gene has CDR1 SGHRS and CDR2 YFSETQ. This CDR3 region has 18 residues. CDR3 loop: CASSLGRFGAGVYNEQFF. The CDR3 region has the DNA TGCGCCAGCAGCTTGGGGCGCTTTGGTGCGGGAGTATACAATGAGCAGTTCTTC.

The genes are TRBV4-2 and TRBJ1-6, with a tentative D call TRBD1 (5 bases). Germline values: CDR1 LGHNA, CDR2 YNFKEQ. CDR3 size: 15 residues. Trimming shortened V by 6 bases and J by 15 bases, and 24 bases separated the two germline ends. This CDR3 reads CASSYAQGALVVLHF. DNA of the CDR3: TGTGCCAGCAGTTACGCCCAGGGCGCGCTAGTAGTCCTCCACTTT.

The chain employs TRBV9 and TRBJ1-1; D is possibly TRBD1 (5 bases). V was pared by 7 bases and J by 1 base, with 11 bases between. This CDR3 region has 13 residues. CDR1 and CDR2 (germline): SGDLS, YYNGEE. DNA of the CDR3: TGTGCCAGCGGAACGGGGGGGAACACTGAAGCTTTCTTT. Its translation is CASGTGGNTEAFF. The variable domain in full, completed from reference TRBV9 and TRBJ1-1, reads DSGVTQTPKHLITATGQRVTLRCSPRSGDLSVYWYQQSLDQGLQFLIQYYNGEERAKGNILERFSAQQFPDLHSELNLSSLELGDSALYFCASGTGGNTEAFFGQGTRLTVV.

The chain combines TRBV28 with TRBJ2-5, with D perhaps matching TRBD1 (7 bases). CDR1 is MDHEN, CDR2 SYDVKM, per germline. Trimming took 1 base from V and 3 from J, leaving 15 bases between them. This CDR3 has 16 amino acids. CDR3 amino acids: CASSLYPGGSKETQYF. In DNA form, the CDR3 reads TGTGCCAGCAGTTTATACCCAGGGGGGTCGAAAGAGACCCAGTACTTC.

This chain joins TRBV16 and TRBJ1-5; possibly TRBD1 for D (5 bases). The CDR3 spans 16 residues. Germline V lookup: CDR1 KGHSY, CDR2 FQNENV. Between the trimmed V and J ends, which lost 1 base and 6 bases, there was a span of 16 bases. The CDR3 loop reads CASSQYRAGWGQPQHF. The CDR3 DNA sequence: TGTGCCAGCAGCCAATATCGGGCAGGGTGGGGTCAGCCCCAGCATTTT.

The chain recombines TRBV28 with TRBJ1-3, with D unclear. V lost 1 base, J lost 7 bases, and 14 bases lay in between. The CDR3 is 15 residues long. The germline V gene has CDR1 MDHEN and CDR2 SYDVKM. As DNA, the CDR3 is TGTGCCAGCAGTTTATTTTTAGGAGCGATGAACACCATATATTTT. Protein product: CASSLFLGAMNTIYF.

The chain couples TRBV19 to TRBJ1-4; TRBD1 agrees at 12 bases. Germline V gene lookup returns CDR1 LNHDA and CDR2 SQIVND (reference sequence). The V gene end was trimmed by 6 bases and the J gene end by 8 bases; junction bases not matched to a gene: 4. The CDR3 covers 14 residues. In DNA form, the CDR3 reads TGTGCCAGTAGGCCCGGGACAGGGGGCGAAAAACTGTTTTTT. Protein product: CASRPGTGGEKLFF.

The gene calls are TRBV30 and TRBJ1-5; D ambiguous. V lost 0 bases and J 3 bases, leaving 9 bases between the germline ends. Germline CDR1 reads GTSNPN; CDR2 reads SVGIG (reference sequence). The CDR3 contains 14 residues. The CDR3 DNA reads TGTGCCTGGAGTGTATGGCAGCTCAATCAGCCCCAGCATTTT. Protein sequence: CAWSVWQLNQPQHF.

J is TRBJ2-1 and V is TRBV4-2; D is possibly TRBD2 (5 bases). Trimming removed 0 bases at V and 0 bases at J, with 6 bases between. This CDR3 spans 15 amino acids. Germline values: CDR1 LGHNA, CDR2 YNFKEQ. The CDR3 DNA follows: TGTGCCAGCAGCCAAGATGGGAGCTCCTACAATGAGCAGTTCTTC. Translation gives CASSQDGSSYNEQFF.

This clone appeared once. This chain uses TRBV9 with TRBJ2-1; 9 nucleotides line up with TRBD2. The junction had 0 bases not matched to a gene; V was cut back by 2 bases and J by 3 bases. CDR1 and CDR2 (germline): SGDLS, YYNGEE. This CDR3 is built from 14 residues. The CDR3 DNA reads as TGTGCCAGCAGCGTTAGCGGGGGCTACAATGAGCAGTTCTTC. It yields the protein CASSVSGGYNEQFF.

This clone was seen once. The chain combines TRBV27 with TRBJ2-1; 8 bases are shared with TRBD1. The germline V gene encodes CDR1 MNHEY and CDR2 SMNVEV (reference sequence). The CDR3 is 16 amino acids. The trim removed 2 bases at V and 3 bases at J, leaving 6 bases unmatched. For the CDR3, the DNA is TGTGCCAGCAGTTTAGTCCCAGGGGGCGTCTACAATGAGCAGTTCTTC. Its translation is CASSLVPGGVYNEQFF.

The chain recombines TRBV5-1 with TRBJ2-1, with TRBD2 matching 8 bases. Germline V lookup: CDR1 SGHRS, CDR2 YFSETQ. The CDR3 contains 19 residues. The J segment lost 8 bases and the V segment lost 4 bases, leaving 23 bases of the junction unmatched. CDR3 loop: CASSERPMKSLAGIYEQFF. CDR3 bases: TGCGCCAGCAGCGAGAGGCCGATGAAATCCCTAGCGGGTATCTATGAGCAGTTCTTC.

The chain is built from TRBV5-1 and TRBJ2-5; perhaps D is TRBD1 or TRBD2 (5 bases each). Trimming stripped 1 base from V and 5 bases from J, with 21 bases between. Germline V gene sequence: CDR1 SGHRS, CDR2 YFSETQ. This CDR3 is 17 amino acids long. The CDR3 loop reads CASSLRAGTPVSETQYF. CDR3 bases: TGCGCCAGCAGCTTGAGGGCCGGGACCCCGGTGTCGGAGACCCAGTACTTC.

The rearrangement links TRBV13 to TRBJ2-1; D not resolved. The ends were cut back, 0 bases at V and 5 bases at J, with 5 bases in the middle. The CDR3 extends over 13 amino acids. CDR1 is PRHDT, CDR2 FYEKMQ, per germline (reference sequence). The DNA of the CDR3 is TGTGCCAGCAGCTTAGGTTCGGACAATGAGCAGTTCTTC. Amino acids: CASSLGSDNEQFF.

CDR3 sequence: CASSLGLAYNEQFF. The DNA for the CDR3 is TGTGCCAGCAGCTTGGGACTAGCCTACAATGAGCAGTTCTTC. The V gene is TRBV5-4, the J gene TRBJ2-1; maybe TRBD2 (6 bases). Trimming took off 0 bases at V and 2 bases at J, with 6 bases between the two ends. The V gene's germline CDR1 is SGHNT and CDR2 YYREEE (reference sequence). There are 14 residues in the CDR3. Full variable domain (missing parts from reference TRBV5-4 and TRBJ2-1): ETGVTQSPTHLIKTRGQQVTLRCSSQSGHNTVSWYQQALGQGPQFIFQYYREEENGRGNFPPRFSGLQFPNYSSELNVNALELDDSALYLCASSLGLAYNEQFFGPGTRLTVL.

The chain carries TRBV2 and TRBJ2-6; the D is unclear. Between the trimmed V and J ends, which lost 5 bases and 5 bases, there was a span of 25 bases. The CDR3 is 19 amino acids. Per germline, CDR1 SNHLY and CDR2 FYNNEI. CDR3 nucleotide sequence: TGTGCCAGCAGTAGCGAAGGTTACCCGATACAAAGTCGGGCCAACGTCCTGACTTTC. It yields the protein CASSSEGYPIQSRANVLTF.